Below are 24 T cell receptor beta chains sequenced from a single sample in a study of cytomegalovirus exposure and HLA in healthy donors. The table came from immunoSEQ multiplex PCR; TCRdb's copy has only in-frame clones and leaves some out. The sample has roughly 220,000 clones; over 70% are singletons. The specimen sequenced was PBMCs. These receptor sequences come from a woman younger than 45 in good health and CMV-seropositive.

The chain combines TRBV15 with TRBJ2-2; D not certain. V was pared by 1 base and J by 6 bases, with 6 bases between. The CDR3 is made up of 13 amino acids. CDR1 and CDR2 (germline): LNHNV, YYDKDF (reference sequence). The CDR3 nucleotides are TGTGCCACCAGCAGAGTTGCCGCCGGGGAGCTGTTTTTT. It translates to CATSRVAAGELFF.

The genes are TRBV25-1 and TRBJ2-7; 7 bases line up with TRBD1. Germline V gene sequence: CDR1 MGHDK, CDR2 SYGVNS. CDR3 length: 14 residues. V shed 3 bases and J 0 bases; nucleotides not matched to a gene: 2. CDR3 DNA sequence: TGTGCCAGCAGTGAGAGGGACAGCTCCTACGAGCAGTACTTC. Protein product: CASSERDSSYEQYF.

CDR3 protein: CAWSARTVPVNYGYTF. The CDR3 DNA sequence: TGTGCCTGGAGCGCCCGGACCGTCCCAGTGAACTATGGCTACACCTTC. The genes are TRBV30 and TRBJ1-2; no clear D gene. CDR1 and CDR2 (germline): GTSNPN, SVGIG (reference sequence). This CDR3 spans 16 amino acids. V lost 3 bases and J lost 2, with 19 bases in between.

The chain uses TRBV4-2 and TRBJ1-5, with D perhaps TRBD1 (5 bases). This CDR3 has 15 amino acids. V lost 0 bases and J 6 bases, leaving 12 bases between the germline ends. Germline CDR1 LGHNA, CDR2 YNFKEQ. The CDR3 nucleotides are TGTGCCAGCAGCCAAGATTGGACAAAACCTCAGCCCCAGCATTTT. Translating gives CASSQDWTKPQPQHF.

V and J are TRBV13 and TRBJ1-2; TRBD1 matches at 8 bases. Germline CDR1 PRHDT, CDR2 FYEKMQ (reference sequence). This CDR3 is built from 14 residues. V gave up 6 bases and J gave up 8 bases; unmatched junction bases: 11. In nucleotides, the CDR3 is TGTGCCAGCAGTCGGAAGGACAGGGTAGTCGGCTACACCTTC. Encoded protein: CASSRKDRVVGYTF.

This clone appeared a single time. The chain employs TRBV27 and TRBJ2-7; 10 bases agree with TRBD1. Germline loops: CDR1 MNHEY, CDR2 SMNVEV (reference sequence). The length of the CDR3 is 15 residues. V trimming: 2 bases; J trimming: 0 bases; junction bases outside the gene matches: 1. The CDR3 reads CASSLRTGGSYEQYF. In nucleotides, the CDR3 is TGTGCCAGCAGTTTACGGACAGGGGGCTCCTACGAGCAGTACTTC.

This clone appeared a single time. DNA of the CDR3: TGTGCCAGCAGTTTATCAGGGGGCGGGGAGCTGTTTTTT. It codes for CASSLSGGGELFF. The rearrangement joins TRBV27 to TRBJ2-2; possible D gene TRBD1, 6 bases. Germline CDR1 reads MNHEY; CDR2 reads SMNVEV (reference sequence). The V and J ends lost 0 bases and 7 bases respectively, with 6 bases between them. This CDR3 region has 13 residues.

The J gene is TRBJ2-3, the V gene TRBV7-2, with D possibly called TRBD1 or TRBD2 (5 bases each). Germline CDR1 is SGHTA and CDR2 is FQGNSA. Deletions cut 4 bases from V and 0 bases from J, with 8 bases between. The CDR3 loop spans 14 amino acids. The CDR3 protein is CASSSGRSTDTQYF. The CDR3, as DNA: TGTGCCAGCAGCTCGGGACGGAGCACAGATACGCAGTATTTT.

V usage is TRBV30 and J usage is TRBJ2-7; D is perhaps TRBD2 (7 bases). In germline, CDR1 is GTSNPN, CDR2 SVGIG (reference sequence). Trimming pared 0 bases from V and 5 bases from J, leaving 20 bases between. The CDR3 contains 16 residues. The CDR3 sequence is CAWSVGNGGRGDEQYF. The CDR3 nucleotides read TGTGCCTGGAGTGTTGGAAACGGGGGGCGCGGGGACGAGCAGTACTTC.

The V call is TRBV6-5, the J call TRBJ2-5; D is unclear. V was trimmed by 2 bases and J by 6 bases, leaving 10 bases between them. CDR1 MNHEY and CDR2 SVGAGI come from the germline V gene. The CDR3 spans 13 residues. The DNA for the CDR3 is TGTGCCAGCAGTTACCCGGGTGGCCAGACCCAGTACTTC. This encodes CASSYPGGQTQYF.

V gene TRBV5-1 combines with J gene TRBJ1-4, with 9 positions matching TRBD1. The V and J ends lost 1 base and 7 bases, in that order; junction bases with no gene match: 5. Germline CDR1 is SGHRS and CDR2 is YFSETQ. This CDR3 is 15 amino acids long. The CDR3 DNA reads as TGCGCCAGCAGCTTGCGCGGACAGGGGAGTGAAAAACTGTTTTTT. This codes for CASSLRGQGSEKLFF.

This chain uses TRBV20-1 with TRBJ2-1; D gene unclear. Looked up from germline, CDR1 is DFQATT and CDR2 is SNEGSKA (reference sequence). This CDR3 spans 11 amino acids. The germline V and J ends were trimmed by 2 bases and 5 bases, with 4 bases remaining between them. In nucleotides, the CDR3 is TGCAGTGCTAGATACGACAATGAGCAGTTCTTC. Amino acids: CSARYDNEQFF.

The chain uses TRBV6-1 and TRBJ1-5; D not resolved. Germline V gene lookup returns CDR1 MNHNS and CDR2 SASEGT. This CDR3 contains 16 residues. V was shortened by 4 bases and J by 2 bases, with 15 bases between the two germline ends. For the CDR3, the DNA is TGTGCCAGCAGTGCCACCCGAGACAACCGCAATCAGCCCCAGCATTTT. It yields the protein CASSATRDNRNQPQHF.

The rearrangement links TRBV28 to TRBJ1-2, with D possibly matching TRBD1 (5 bases). The V gene's germline CDR1 is MDHEN and CDR2 SYDVKM. Trimming left V 10 bases short and J 4 bases short, with 13 bases between. CDR3 length equals 12 residues. DNA of the CDR3: TGTGCCACCCAACGGGGACTCTATGGCTACACCTTC. Encoded protein: CATQRGLYGYTF.

The rearrangement links TRBV5-1 to TRBJ2-7; D unresolved. Germline lookup yields CDR1 SGHRS and CDR2 YFSETQ. The V end lost 4 bases, the J end lost 3 bases, and 8 bases lay between the germline ends. The CDR3 loop spans 12 amino acids. The CDR3 loop reads CASSQVGYEQYF. CDR3 in DNA: TGCGCCAGCAGCCAGGTAGGCTACGAGCAGTACTTC.

V is TRBV23-1 and J is TRBJ1-5; 7 nucleotides align to TRBD1. TRBV23-1 is sorted into the ORF group, with uncertain function. The CDR3 is 15 residues long. The V and J ends lost 3 bases and 3 bases, in that order; junction bases with no gene match: 5. The CDR3 is CASSHIDRVNQPQHF. CDR3 coding DNA: TGCGCCAGCAGTCATATCGACAGGGTCAATCAGCCCCAGCATTTT.

This chain links TRBV19 with TRBJ2-5, with D possibly TRBD1 on 5 matching bases. Germline CDR1 is LNHDA and CDR2 is SQIVND (reference sequence). V was pared by 5 bases and J by 2 bases, with 12 bases between. This CDR3 is 14 amino acids long. In nucleotides, the CDR3 is TGTGCCAGTAGTCTCGACAGTACTCAAGAGACCCAGTACTTC. As protein: CASSLDSTQETQYF.

The chain employs TRBV9 and TRBJ2-3; 7 bases are a match to TRBD2. The junction had 12 bases not matched to a gene; V was cut back by 3 bases and J by 2 bases. Germline CDR1 SGDLS, CDR2 YYNGEE. CDR3 length: 17 amino acids. The CDR3 region has the DNA TGTGCCAGCAGCGGGACGGGCGGGGAGGGCCCCACAGATACGCAGTATTTT. It yields the protein CASSGTGGEGPTDTQYF.

The J gene is TRBJ2-1, the V gene TRBV27; D possibly corresponds to TRBD2 (6 bases). V lost 6 bases to trimming and J lost 8 bases, with 14 bases between them. Germline CDR1 reads MNHEY; CDR2 reads SMNVEV (reference sequence). This CDR3 has 13 residues. CDR3 region: CASRRGLTDEQFF. As DNA, the CDR3 is TGTGCCAGCAGGCGGGGCCTAACGGATGAGCAGTTCTTC.

The CDR3 loop reads CAWTKLAGMNTEAFF. Written as DNA, the CDR3 is TGTGCCTGGACAAAGCTCGCAGGGATGAACACTGAAGCTTTCTTT. V gene TRBV30 combines with J gene TRBJ1-1; a possible D gene is TRBD1 (5 bases). Deletions cut 4 bases from V and 0 bases from J, with 15 bases between. Germline CDR1 GTSNPN, CDR2 SVGIG (reference sequence). CDR3 length equals 15 residues.

The V call is TRBV4-1, the J call TRBJ2-7; D perhaps matches TRBD2 (5 bases). Germline V gene lookup returns CDR1 MGHRA and CDR2 YSYEKL. V lost 7 bases and J 0 bases, leaving 19 bases between the germline ends. CDR3 length equals 16 residues. The CDR3 region is CASTPGVDGLSYEQYF. DNA for the CDR3: TGCGCCAGCACCCCCGGGGTCGACGGTCTCTCCTACGAGCAGTACTTC.

V gene TRBV30 combines with J gene TRBJ2-1, with D possibly being TRBD2 (5 bases). Trimming shortened V by 1 base and J by 10 bases, and 11 bases separated the two germline ends. The CDR3 consists of 12 residues. The germline V gene has CDR1 GTSNPN and CDR2 SVGIG (reference sequence). Here the CDR3 DNA reads TGTGCCTGGAGTGACGCAAGCGGAGAGCAGTTCTTC. It yields the protein CAWSDASGEQFF. Complete variable domain (other parts from reference TRBV30 and TRBJ2-1): SQTIHQWPATLVQPVGSPLSLECTVEGTSNPNLYWYRQAAGRGLQLLFYSVGIGQISSEVPQNLSASRPQDRQFILSSKKLLLSDSGFYLCAWSDASGEQFFGPGTRLTVL.

The chain uses TRBV14 and TRBJ1-1; D unresolved. The CDR3 extends over 9 amino acids. V was clipped by 7 bases and J by 8 bases, with 5 bases between them. Germline V gene data show CDR1 as SGHDN and CDR2 as FVKESK. In DNA, the CDR3 is TGTGCCAGCAACGGCGAAGCTTTCTTT. Its protein product is CASNGEAFF.

Remarks on this clone: The sample holds other DNA sequences that translate to the same CDR3. This rearrangement joins TRBV5-1 to TRBJ2-7, with a tentative D call TRBD2 (5 bases). The germline gives CDR1 SGHRS, CDR2 YFSETQ. The CDR3 spans 12 residues. The V and J ends lost 2 bases and 3 bases respectively, with 6 bases between them. CDR3: CASSFGGYEQYF. DNA for the CDR3: TGCGCCAGCAGCTTCGGAGGCTACGAGCAGTACTTC.